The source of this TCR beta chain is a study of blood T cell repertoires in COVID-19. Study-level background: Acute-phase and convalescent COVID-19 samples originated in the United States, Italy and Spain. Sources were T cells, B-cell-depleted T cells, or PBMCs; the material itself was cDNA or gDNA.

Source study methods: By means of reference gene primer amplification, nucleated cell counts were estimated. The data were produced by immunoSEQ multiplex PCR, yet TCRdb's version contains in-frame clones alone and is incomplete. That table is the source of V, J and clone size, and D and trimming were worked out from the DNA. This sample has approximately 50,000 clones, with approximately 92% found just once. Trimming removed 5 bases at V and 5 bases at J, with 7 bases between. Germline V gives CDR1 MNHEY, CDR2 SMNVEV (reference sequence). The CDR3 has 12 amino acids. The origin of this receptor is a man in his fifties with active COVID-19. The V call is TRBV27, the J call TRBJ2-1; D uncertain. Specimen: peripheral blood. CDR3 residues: CASSELHNEQFF. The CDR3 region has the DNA TGTGCCAGCAGTGAACTTCACAATGAGCAGTTCTTC.